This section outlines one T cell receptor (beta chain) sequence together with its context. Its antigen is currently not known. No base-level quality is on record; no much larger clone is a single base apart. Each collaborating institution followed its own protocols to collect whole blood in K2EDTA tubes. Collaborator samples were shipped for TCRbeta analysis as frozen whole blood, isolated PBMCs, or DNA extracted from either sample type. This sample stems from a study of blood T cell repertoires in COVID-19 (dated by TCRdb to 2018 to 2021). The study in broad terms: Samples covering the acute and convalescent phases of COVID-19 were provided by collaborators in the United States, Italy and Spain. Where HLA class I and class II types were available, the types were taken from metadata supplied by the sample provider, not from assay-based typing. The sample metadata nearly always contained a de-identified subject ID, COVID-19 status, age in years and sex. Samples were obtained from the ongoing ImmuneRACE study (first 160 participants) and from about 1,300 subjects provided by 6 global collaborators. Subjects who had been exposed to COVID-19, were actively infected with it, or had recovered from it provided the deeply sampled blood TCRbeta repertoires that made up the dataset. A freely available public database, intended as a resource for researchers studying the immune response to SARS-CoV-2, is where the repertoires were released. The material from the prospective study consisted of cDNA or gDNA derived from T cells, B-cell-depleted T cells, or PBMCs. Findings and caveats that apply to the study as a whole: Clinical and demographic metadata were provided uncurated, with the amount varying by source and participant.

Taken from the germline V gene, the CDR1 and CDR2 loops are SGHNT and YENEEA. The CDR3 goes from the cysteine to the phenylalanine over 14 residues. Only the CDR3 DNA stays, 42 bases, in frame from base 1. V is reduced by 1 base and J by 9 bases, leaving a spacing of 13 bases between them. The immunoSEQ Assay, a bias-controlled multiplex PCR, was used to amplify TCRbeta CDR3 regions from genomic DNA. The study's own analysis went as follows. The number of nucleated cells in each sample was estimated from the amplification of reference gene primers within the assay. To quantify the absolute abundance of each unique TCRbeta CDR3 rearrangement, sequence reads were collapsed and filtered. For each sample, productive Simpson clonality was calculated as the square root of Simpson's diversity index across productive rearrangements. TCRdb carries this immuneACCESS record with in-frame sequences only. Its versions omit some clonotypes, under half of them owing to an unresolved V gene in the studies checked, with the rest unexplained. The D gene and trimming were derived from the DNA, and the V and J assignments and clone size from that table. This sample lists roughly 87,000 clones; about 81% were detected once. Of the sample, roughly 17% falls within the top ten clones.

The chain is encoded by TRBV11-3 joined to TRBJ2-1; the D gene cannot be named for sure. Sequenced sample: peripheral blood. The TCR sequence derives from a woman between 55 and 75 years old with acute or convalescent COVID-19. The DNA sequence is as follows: TGTGCCAGCAGCTTAGGAGGCGAATTGGTTGAGCAGTTCTTC. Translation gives CASSLGGELVEQFF.